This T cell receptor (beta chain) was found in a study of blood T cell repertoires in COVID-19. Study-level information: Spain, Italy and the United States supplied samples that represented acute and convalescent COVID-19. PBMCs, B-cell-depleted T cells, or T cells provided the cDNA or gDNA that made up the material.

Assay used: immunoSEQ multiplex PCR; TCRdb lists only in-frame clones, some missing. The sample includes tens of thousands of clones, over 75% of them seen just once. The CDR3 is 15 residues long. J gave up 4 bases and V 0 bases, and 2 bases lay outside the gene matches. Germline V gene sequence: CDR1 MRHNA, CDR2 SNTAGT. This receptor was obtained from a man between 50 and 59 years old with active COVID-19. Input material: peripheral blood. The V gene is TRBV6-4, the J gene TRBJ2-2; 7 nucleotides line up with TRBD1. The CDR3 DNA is TGTGCCAGCAGTGACTCGACAGGGTTCACCGGGGAGCTGTTTTTT. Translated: CASSDSTGFTGELFF.